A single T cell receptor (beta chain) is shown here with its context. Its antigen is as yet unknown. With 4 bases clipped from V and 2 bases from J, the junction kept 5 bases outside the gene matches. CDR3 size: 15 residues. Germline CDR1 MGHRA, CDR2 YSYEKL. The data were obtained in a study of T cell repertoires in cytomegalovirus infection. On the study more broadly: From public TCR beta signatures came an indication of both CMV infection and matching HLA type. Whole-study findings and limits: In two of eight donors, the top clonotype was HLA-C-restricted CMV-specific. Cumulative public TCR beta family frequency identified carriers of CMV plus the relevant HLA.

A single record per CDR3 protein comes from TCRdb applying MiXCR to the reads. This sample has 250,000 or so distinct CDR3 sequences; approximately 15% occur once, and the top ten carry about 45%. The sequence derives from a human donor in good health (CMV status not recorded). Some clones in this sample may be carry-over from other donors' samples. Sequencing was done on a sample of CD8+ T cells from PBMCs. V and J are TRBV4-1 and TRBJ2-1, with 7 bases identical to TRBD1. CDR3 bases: TGCGCCAGCAGCCCGACAGGGAGTCCCTACAATGAGCAGTTCTTC. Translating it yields CASSPTGSPYNEQFF.